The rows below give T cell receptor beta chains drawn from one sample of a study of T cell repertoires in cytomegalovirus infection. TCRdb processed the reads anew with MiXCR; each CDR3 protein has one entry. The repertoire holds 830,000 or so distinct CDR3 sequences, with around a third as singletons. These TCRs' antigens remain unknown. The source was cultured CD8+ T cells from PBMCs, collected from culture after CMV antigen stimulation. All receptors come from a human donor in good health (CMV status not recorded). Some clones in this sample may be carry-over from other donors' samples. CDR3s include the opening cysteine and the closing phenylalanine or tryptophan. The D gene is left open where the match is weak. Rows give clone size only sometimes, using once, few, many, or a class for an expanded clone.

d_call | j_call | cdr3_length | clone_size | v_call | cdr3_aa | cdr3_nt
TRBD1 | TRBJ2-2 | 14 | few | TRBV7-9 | CASSSGQSGGELFF | TGTGCCAGCAGCTCGGGACAGTCCGGCGGGGAGCTGTTTTTT
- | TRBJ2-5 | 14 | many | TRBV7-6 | CASGPWKGQETQYF | TGTGCCAGCGGGCCATGGAAAGGACAAGAGACCCAGTACTTC
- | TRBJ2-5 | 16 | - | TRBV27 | CASSFRQAPPQETQYF | TGTGCCAGCAGTTTCCGGCAGGCCCCCCCCCAAGAGACCCAGTACTTC
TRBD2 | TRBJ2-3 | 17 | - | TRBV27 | CASSFIAGVVSTDTQYF | TGTGCCAGCAGTTTCATAGCGGGGGTGGTAAGCACAGATACGCAGTATTTT
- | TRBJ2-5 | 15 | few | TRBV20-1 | CSASALSKNQETQYF | TGCAGTGCTAGTGCCCTTTCCAAAAATCAAGAGACCCAGTACTTC
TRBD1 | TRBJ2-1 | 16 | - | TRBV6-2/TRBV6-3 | CASSLVRGRGDNEQFF | TGTGCCAGCAGCCTAGTCAGGGGGCGCGGGGACAATGAGCAGTTCTTC
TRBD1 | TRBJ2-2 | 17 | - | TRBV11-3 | CASSLIGGQGVTGELFF | TGTGCCAGCAGCTTAATTGGAGGTCAGGGGGTGACCGGGGAGCTGTTTTTT
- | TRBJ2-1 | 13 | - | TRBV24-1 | CATSDSQGNEQFF | TGTGCCACCAGTGATTCTCAGGGCAATGAGCAGTTCTTC
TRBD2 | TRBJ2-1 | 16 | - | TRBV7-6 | CASSRSGGVSYNEQFF | TGTGCCAGCAGCCGGAGTGGGGGGGTCTCCTACAATGAGCAGTTCTTC
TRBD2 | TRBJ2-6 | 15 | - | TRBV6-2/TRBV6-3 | CASRRGGSGANVLTF | TGTGCCAGCAGGAGGGGAGGGTCTGGGGCCAACGTCCTGACTTTC
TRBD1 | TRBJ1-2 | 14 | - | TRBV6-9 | CASSYSGQVDGYTF | TGTGCCAGCAGTTATTCGGGACAGGTGGACGGCTACACCTTC
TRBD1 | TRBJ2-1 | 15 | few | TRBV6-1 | CASSEETGSGNEQFF | TGTGCCAGCAGTGAGGAGACAGGGTCGGGGAATGAGCAGTTCTTC
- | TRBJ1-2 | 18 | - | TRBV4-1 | CASSQDLVGGTGGYGYTF | TGCGCCAGCAGCCAAGATTTGGTGGGGGGTACGGGAGGCTATGGCTACACCTTC
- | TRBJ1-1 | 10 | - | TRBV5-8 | CANDYTEAFF | TGTGCCAACGACTACACTGAAGCTTTCTTT
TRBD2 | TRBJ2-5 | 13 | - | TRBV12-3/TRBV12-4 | CASSWTRRETQYF | TGTGCCAGCAGTTGGACTAGAAGGGAGACCCAGTACTTC
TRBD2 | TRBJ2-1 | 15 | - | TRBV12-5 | CASGLVGLAQNEQFF | TGTGCTAGTGGTTTGGTCGGACTAGCCCAAAATGAGCAGTTCTTC
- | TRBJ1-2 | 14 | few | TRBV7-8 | CASSSGQRVDGYTF | TGTGCCAGCAGTTCCGGACAGAGAGTCGATGGCTACACCTTC
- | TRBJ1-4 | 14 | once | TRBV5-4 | CASSLEPPDEKLFF | TGTGCCAGCAGCTTGGAGCCACCGGATGAAAAACTGTTTTTT
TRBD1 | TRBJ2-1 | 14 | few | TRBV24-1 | CATSDLGQGDEQFF | TGTGCCACCAGTGATTTGGGACAGGGGGATGAGCAGTTCTTC
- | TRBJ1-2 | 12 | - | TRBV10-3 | CAIRVTEYGYTF | TGTGCCATCAGAGTGACAGAATATGGCTACACCTTC
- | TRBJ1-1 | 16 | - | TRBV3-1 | CASSQDLSQMNTEAFF | TGTGCCAGCAGCCAAGATCTTTCCCAAATGAACACTGAAGCTTTCTTT
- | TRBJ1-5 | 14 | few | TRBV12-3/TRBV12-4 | CASSLKVGARPQHF | TGTGCCAGCAGTTTAAAGGTAGGGGCAAGGCCCCAGCATTTT
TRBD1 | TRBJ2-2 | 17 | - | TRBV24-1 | CATSDLPGQGNTGELFF | TGTGCCACCAGTGACCTACCGGGACAGGGGAACACCGGGGAGCTGTTTTTT
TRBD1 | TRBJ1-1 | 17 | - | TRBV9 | CASSLKPGQGMNTEAFF | TGTGCCAGCAGCCTCAAACCGGGACAGGGCATGAACACTGAAGCTTTCTTT
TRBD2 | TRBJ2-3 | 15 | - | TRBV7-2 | CASSLLAGAGDTQYF | TGTGCCAGCAGCTTACTAGCGGGGGCTGGGGATACGCAGTATTTT
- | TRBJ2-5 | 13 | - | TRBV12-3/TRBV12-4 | CASTHSRVETQYF | TGTGCCAGCACCCACAGTAGGGTGGAGACCCAGTACTTC
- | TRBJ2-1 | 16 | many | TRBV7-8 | CASSLAGGAPFYEQFF | TGTGCCAGCAGCTTAGCGGGGGGCGCGCCTTTTTATGAGCAGTTCTTC
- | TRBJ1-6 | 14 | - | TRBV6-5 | CASSGGVYNSPLHF | TGTGCCAGCTCCGGAGGAGTCTATAATTCACCCCTCCACTTT